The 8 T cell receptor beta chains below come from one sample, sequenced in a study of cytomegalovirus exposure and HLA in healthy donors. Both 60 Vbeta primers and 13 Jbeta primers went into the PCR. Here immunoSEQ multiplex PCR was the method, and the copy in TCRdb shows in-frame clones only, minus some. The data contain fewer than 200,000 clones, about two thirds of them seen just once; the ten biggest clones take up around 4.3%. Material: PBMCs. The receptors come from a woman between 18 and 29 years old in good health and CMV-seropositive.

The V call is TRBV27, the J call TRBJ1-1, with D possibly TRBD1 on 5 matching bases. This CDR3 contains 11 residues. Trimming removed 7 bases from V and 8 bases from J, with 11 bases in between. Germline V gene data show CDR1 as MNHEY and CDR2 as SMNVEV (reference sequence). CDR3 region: CASKVGGEAFF. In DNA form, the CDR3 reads TGTGCCAGCAAAGTCGGGGGGGAAGCTTTCTTT.

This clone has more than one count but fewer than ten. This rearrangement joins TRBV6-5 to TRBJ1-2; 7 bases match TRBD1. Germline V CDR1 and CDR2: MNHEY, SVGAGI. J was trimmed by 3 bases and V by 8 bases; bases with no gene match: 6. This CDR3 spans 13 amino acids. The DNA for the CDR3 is TGTGCCAGCCAGACAGGGTGGGACTATGGCTACACCTTC. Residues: CASQTGWDYGYTF.

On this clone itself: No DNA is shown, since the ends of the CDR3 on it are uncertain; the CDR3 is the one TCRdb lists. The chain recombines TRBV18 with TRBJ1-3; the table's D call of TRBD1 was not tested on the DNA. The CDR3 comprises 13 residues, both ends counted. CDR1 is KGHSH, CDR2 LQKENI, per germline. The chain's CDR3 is CASSPPVGQGIYF.

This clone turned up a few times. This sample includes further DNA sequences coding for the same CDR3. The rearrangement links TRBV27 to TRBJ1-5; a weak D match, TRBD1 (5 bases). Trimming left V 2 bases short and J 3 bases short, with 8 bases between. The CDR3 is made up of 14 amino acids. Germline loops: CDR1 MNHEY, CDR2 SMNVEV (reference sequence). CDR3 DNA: TGTGCCAGCAGTTTACGGGGGTTCAATCAGCCCCAGCATTTT. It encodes CASSLRGFNQPQHF.

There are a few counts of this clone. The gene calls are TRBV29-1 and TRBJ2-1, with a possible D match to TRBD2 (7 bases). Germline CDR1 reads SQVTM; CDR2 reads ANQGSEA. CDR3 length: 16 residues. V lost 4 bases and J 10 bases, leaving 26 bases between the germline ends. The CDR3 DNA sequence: TGCAGCGTTGGGGGGGCGGCGGCGGGGGCGGTAGGGGAGCAGTTCTTC. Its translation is CSVGGAAAGAVGEQFF.

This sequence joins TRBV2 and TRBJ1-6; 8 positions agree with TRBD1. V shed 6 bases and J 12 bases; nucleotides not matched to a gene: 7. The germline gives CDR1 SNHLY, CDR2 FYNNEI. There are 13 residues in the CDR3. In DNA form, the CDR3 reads TGTGCCAGCAGGCCTTCAGGGGGCAGACCCCTCCACTTT. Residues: CASRPSGGRPLHF.

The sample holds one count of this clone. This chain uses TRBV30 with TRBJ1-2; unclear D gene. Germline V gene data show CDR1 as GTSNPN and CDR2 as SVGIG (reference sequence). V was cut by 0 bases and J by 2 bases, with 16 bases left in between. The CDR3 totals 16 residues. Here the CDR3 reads CAWSVERGHLNYGYTF. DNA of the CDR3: TGTGCCTGGAGTGTGGAAAGAGGGCACCTAAACTATGGCTACACCTTC.

The CDR3 sequence: CASQFITSPLHF. CDR3 sequence (DNA): TGTGCCAGCCAGTTTATCACTTCACCCCTCCACTTT. The V call is TRBV28, the J call TRBJ1-6; D gene uncertain. Trimming cost V 8 bases and J 9 bases, with 11 bases left between them. The CDR3 loop spans 12 amino acids. Germline values: CDR1 MDHEN, CDR2 SYDVKM.